The 24 T cell receptor beta chains below were found in one sample sequenced in a study of OX40 agonist ivuxolimab in advanced cancers. Clones were read by immunoSEQ multiplex PCR, and TCRdb kept only the in-frame ones, dropping some. The sample holds 90,000 to 100,000 clones, about four fifths seen once. This sample comprised CD4+ or CD8+ T cells sorted from blood, obtained in a trial of the OX40 agonist ivuxolimab. These receptors originate from an adult with an advanced solid tumor such as melanoma, head and neck, liver or kidney cancer.

The J gene is TRBJ2-1, the V gene TRBV28; D remains unclear. Germline-derived CDR1 and CDR2 are MDHEN and SYDVKM. V was trimmed by 4 bases and J by 4 bases, leaving 11 bases between them. This CDR3 is built from 14 residues. The CDR3, as DNA: TGTGCCAGCAGTTGGTGGCCAGGATACAATGAGCAGTTCTTC. Translation gives CASSWWPGYNEQFF. Supplemented by reference TRBV28 and TRBJ2-1, the full variable domain reads DVKVTQSSRYLVKRTGEKVFLECVQDMDHENMFWYRQDPGLGLRLIYFSYDVKMKEKGDIPEGYSVSREKKERFSLILESASTNQTSMYLCASSWWPGYNEQFFGPGTRLTVL.

The chain has TRBV27 and TRBJ2-3; the match to TRBD2 covers 8 bases. Losses at the gene ends were 5 bases for V and 2 bases for J; bases not matched to a gene: 9. The germline CDR1 and CDR2 sequences are MNHEY and SMNVEV (reference sequence). The CDR3 covers 16 residues. CDR3 loop: CASSLRTSKHTDTQYF. CDR3 in DNA: TGTGCCAGCAGTCTACGGACTAGCAAACACACAGATACGCAGTATTTT.

The gene calls are TRBV6-6 and TRBJ1-5; D is uncertain. Looked up from germline, CDR1 is MNHNY and CDR2 is SVGAGI (reference sequence). With 6 bases removed from V and 1 base from J, the gap between germline ends came to 13 bases. This CDR3 contains 15 residues. CDR3 loop: CASRRQRESNQPQHF. The CDR3 nucleotides read TGTGCCAGCAGAAGACAACGAGAAAGCAATCAGCCCCAGCATTTT.

The rearrangement links TRBV9 to TRBJ2-5, with 8 bases identical to TRBD1. The CDR3 has 16 residues. Germline V gene sequence: CDR1 SGDLS, CDR2 YYNGEE. V lost 4 bases, J lost 5 bases, and 13 bases stayed unmatched. The CDR3 region has the DNA TGTGCCAGCAGCCAAGACGGACAGGGAGGATGGGAGACCCAGTACTTC. Its translation: CASSQDGQGGWETQYF. The full variable domain, in which reference TRBV9 and TRBJ2-5 provide the parts outside the CDR3, is DSGVTQTPKHLITATGQRVTLRCSPRSGDLSVYWYQQSLDQGLQFLIQYYNGEERAKGNILERFSAQQFPDLHSELNLSSLELGDSALYFCASSQDGQGGWETQYFGPGTRLLVL.

The chain joins TRBV18 to TRBJ1-2; maybe TRBD1 (5 bases). V lost 2 bases to trimming and J lost 8 bases, with 15 bases between them. The CDR3 is 14 amino acids. The V gene's germline CDR1 is KGHSH and CDR2 LQKENI. CDR3 protein: CASSPASGRGGYTF. The DNA of the CDR3 is TGTGCCAGCTCACCAGCGAGCGGGCGGGGCGGCTACACCTTC.

DNA for the CDR3: TGTGCCAGCAGCATGCGACTTGTAGATACGCAGTATTTT. Translating gives CASSMRLVDTQYF. This chain joins TRBV11-2 and TRBJ2-3; no clear D gene. This CDR3 region has 13 residues. Per germline, CDR1 SGHAT and CDR2 FQNNGV. V gave up 5 bases and J gave up 5 bases, with 11 bases separating them.

The chain employs TRBV9 and TRBJ2-1; D unclear. CDR1 is SGDLS and CDR2 is YYNGEE in the germline V gene. V lost 2 bases, J lost 9 bases, and 21 bases lay in between. The CDR3 spans 16 residues. CDR3 bases: TGTGCCAGCAGCGTGTGGATCCTGAGACCTCTCGGTGAGCAGTTCTTC. Its translation is CASSVWILRPLGEQFF.

This chain links TRBV6-6 with TRBJ2-3, with a weak D call TRBD2 (5 bases). This CDR3 spans 14 amino acids. Looked up from germline, CDR1 is MNHNY and CDR2 is SVGAGI (reference sequence). Trimming pared 5 bases from V and 5 bases from J, leaving 14 bases between. CDR3 amino acids: CASSRTRNGDTQYF. DNA of the CDR3: TGTGCCAGCAGTCGAACTAGAAATGGAGATACGCAGTATTTT.

The chain has TRBV7-2 and TRBJ1-2; the D gene is possibly TRBD1 (6 bases). Germline V CDR1 and CDR2: SGHTA, FQGNSA. Deletions cut 1 base from V and 8 bases from J, with 23 bases between. The CDR3 has 17 residues. The CDR3, as DNA: TGTGCCAGCAGCTTAGTAGCCCTAGACCCGGGGGCGCGGGGCTACACCTTC. It yields the protein CASSLVALDPGARGYTF.

In the case of this clone: This specimen includes other DNA sequences encoding the same CDR3. CDR3 sequence: CASSRGEYEQYF. The CDR3 DNA is TGTGCCAGTAGTAGAGGTGAATACGAGCAGTACTTC. The gene calls are TRBV19 and TRBJ2-7; no clear D. Germline V lookup: CDR1 LNHDA, CDR2 SQIVND (reference sequence). This CDR3 contains 12 residues. V was cut by 4 bases and J by 4 bases, with 8 bases left in between.

The rearrangement links TRBV19 to TRBJ2-6, with 7 nucleotides matching TRBD1. The CDR3 extends over 15 amino acids. The ends lost 6 bases at V and 1 base at J; junction bases unmatched: 3. Germline-derived CDR1 and CDR2 are LNHDA and SQIVND (reference sequence). CDR3 bases: TGTGCCAGTAGCAGACAGGGATCTGGGGCCAACGTCCTGACTTTC. It is translated as CASSRQGSGANVLTF.

The V and J genes are TRBV19 and TRBJ2-3, with 14 bases that match TRBD2. CDR1 is LNHDA and CDR2 is SQIVND in the germline V gene (reference sequence). Trimming removed 5 bases from V and 4 bases from J; junction bases left unmatched: 2. This CDR3 is built from 15 residues. CDR3 in DNA: TGTGCCAGTAGTGGGACTAGCGGGAGCGCAGATACGCAGTATTTT. Protein sequence: CASSGTSGSADTQYF.

This chain links TRBV19 with TRBJ2-3; D remains unclear. The CDR3 totals 16 residues. V dropped 6 bases and J dropped 0 bases, with 16 bases sitting between them. Germline CDR1 is LNHDA and CDR2 is SQIVND (reference sequence). The CDR3 DNA is TGTGCCAGTAGCAAAGTGGGAAAGATAAGCACAGATACGCAGTATTTT. Residues: CASSKVGKISTDTQYF.

V and J are TRBV19 and TRBJ1-5; 11 nucleotides agree with TRBD1. Germline CDR1 is LNHDA and CDR2 is SQIVND (reference sequence). The V segment lost 7 bases and the J segment 5 bases; nucleotides outside the gene matches: 7. The CDR3 has 15 amino acids. In DNA form, the CDR3 reads TGTGCCAGTAACCCAGGACAGGGGGCGCATCAGCCCCAGCATTTT. Amino acids: CASNPGQGAHQPQHF.

The DNA for the CDR3 is TGTGCCAGCAGCGGCCAGGACAGGGGACATGAGCAGTTCTTC. This translates into CASSGQDRGHEQFF. The chain has TRBV13 and TRBJ2-1; TRBD1 matches at 9 bases. The V segment lost 5 bases and the J segment 8 bases; nucleotides outside the gene matches: 7. CDR1 PRHDT and CDR2 FYEKMQ come from the germline V gene (reference sequence). The CDR3 length is 14 residues.

This clone was recorded only once. The chain joins TRBV28 to TRBJ1-3, with TRBD1 identical over 7 bases. Trimming took 4 bases from V and 6 from J; bases not matched to a gene: 6. Germline V gives CDR1 MDHEN, CDR2 SYDVKM. This CDR3 spans 14 amino acids. CDR3 residues: CASSSGQAKNTIYF. In nucleotides, the CDR3 is TGTGCCAGCAGTTCCGGACAGGCGAAAAACACCATATATTTT.

The chain employs TRBV10-3 and TRBJ1-5; 8 positions agree with TRBD1. The CDR3 is 17 residues long. Unmatched junction bases numbered 9, after V lost 2 bases and J lost 3 bases. Germline CDR1 and CDR2: ENHRY and SYGVKD. The CDR3 nucleotides read TGTGCCATCAGTGAGCGAACCCCAGGGGGCAACAATCAGCCCCAGCATTTT. Translation gives CAISERTPGGNNQPQHF.

This rearrangement joins TRBV5-1 to TRBJ2-7; 9 positions match TRBD2. V shed 4 bases, J shed 3 bases, and the junction held 14 bases outside the gene matches. The CDR3 consists of 17 residues. From germline, CDR1 is SGHRS and CDR2 YFSETQ. The CDR3 sequence is CASSTHNLAGTVYEQYF. CDR3 coding DNA: TGCGCCAGCAGCACCCATAACCTAGCGGGAACGGTCTACGAGCAGTACTTC.

The rearrangement links TRBV19 to TRBJ2-1; 10 nucleotides agree with TRBD2. This CDR3 contains 17 residues. Losses at the gene ends were 1 base for V and 4 bases for J; bases not matched to a gene: 7. Per germline, CDR1 LNHDA and CDR2 SQIVND (reference sequence). Here the CDR3 reads CASSIGRLAGGYNEQFF. The CDR3 nucleotides read TGTGCCAGTAGTATAGGACGTTTAGCGGGAGGTTACAATGAGCAGTTCTTC.

This clone was picked up one time. The chain couples TRBV30 to TRBJ2-3, with TRBD1 identical over 7 bases. CDR3 length: 15 residues. The germline V gene encodes CDR1 GTSNPN and CDR2 SVGIG (reference sequence). The trim removed 1 base at V and 6 bases at J, leaving 10 bases unmatched. This chain's CDR3 is CAWSGGQPMADTQYF. CDR3 coding DNA: TGTGCCTGGAGTGGGGGACAGCCCATGGCGGATACGCAGTATTTT.

This clone occurred once. This chain links TRBV7-3 with TRBJ2-5; D is undetermined. V gave up 4 bases and J gave up 5 bases, with 11 bases separating them. CDR3 length: 13 residues. Germline values: CDR1 SGHTA, CDR2 FQGTGA. The CDR3 region is CASSSPVGETQYF. The CDR3 nucleotides are TGTGCCAGCAGCTCCCCGGTCGGGGAGACCCAGTACTTC.

The rearrangement links TRBV6-5 to TRBJ1-5, with 8 bases identical to TRBD1. Germline V CDR1 and CDR2: MNHEY, SVGAGI. The CDR3 contains 14 residues. The V segment lost 7 bases and the J segment 6 bases; nucleotides outside the gene matches: 8. This CDR3 reads CASNRQGRTQPQHF. DNA of the CDR3: TGTGCCAGCAACCGACAGGGGAGGACTCAGCCCCAGCATTTT.

The CDR3 coding sequence is TGTGCCAGCAGTAGTCAAGGTGGCACACGAGATTACGAGCAGTACTTC. It specifies CASSSQGGTRDYEQYF. The chain employs TRBV25-1 and TRBJ2-7; D unresolved. The V gene's germline CDR1 is MGHDK and CDR2 SYGVNS. Trimming took 5 bases from V and 4 from J, leaving 21 bases between them. This CDR3 has 16 residues.

V is TRBV18 and J is TRBJ1-3, with D possibly TRBD1 on 5 matching bases. The CDR3 contains 13 residues. V shed 4 bases and J shed 2 bases, with 6 bases lying between them. The germline CDR1 and CDR2 sequences are KGHSH and LQKENI. The CDR3 loop reads CASSQGPGNTIYF. DNA for the CDR3: TGTGCCAGCTCACAGGGACCTGGAAACACCATATATTTT.